These 22 T cell receptor beta chains share one sample of origin, sequenced in a study of Graves' ophthalmopathy and Graves' hyperthyroidism. Investigators amplified TCR beta CDR3 regions from RNA transcripts. An initial RT-PCR round employing HTBI primers preceded a second-round multiplex PCR. Each CDR3 protein gets one entry after TCRdb re-called the multiplex PCR reads with MiXCR. Of over a million distinct CDR3 sequences in the sample, less than 45% were seen once. The specimen sequenced was peripheral blood or thyroid tissue (not recorded which). These receptors were obtained from an adult man with Graves' hyperthyroidism.

This clonotype was counted ten times or more. The chain combines TRBV25-1 with TRBJ1-6, with 9 bases lining up with TRBD1. The ends lost 4 bases at V and 10 bases at J; junction bases unmatched: 8. Germline V CDR1 and CDR2: MGHDK, SYGVNS. The CDR3 is 15 amino acids. CDR3 region: CASSGFTGGTSPLHF. The CDR3 bases are TGTGCCAGCAGTGGCTTCACAGGGGGCACATCACCCCTCCACTTT.

This clonotype has at least ten counts. This rearrangement joins TRBV7-8 to TRBJ1-3; TRBD1 is a possible D gene (6 bases). The length of the CDR3 is 15 residues. With 5 bases removed from V and 4 bases from J, the gap between germline ends came to 15 bases. Germline-derived CDR1 and CDR2 are SGHVS and FQNEAQ. CDR3 sequence (DNA): TGTGCCAGCAGCCGGAGGCAGGGGAGCGGAAACACCATATATTTT. It codes for CASSRRQGSGNTIYF.

Details on this clonotype: A clone one base away is much larger, so this may be a read error. The chain couples TRBV20-1 to TRBJ2-7; maybe TRBD2 (5 bases). The CDR3 sequence is 13 residues long. The germline V and J ends were trimmed by 5 bases and 3 bases, with 14 bases remaining between them. Germline CDR1 and CDR2: DFQATT and SNEGSKA (reference sequence). This chain's CDR3 is CSAGDYRSYEQYF. The CDR3 DNA sequence: TGCAGTGCTGGCGACTACCGCAGCTACGAGCAGTACTTC.

The V call is TRBV2, the J call TRBJ2-3, with a tentative D call TRBD1 (5 bases). V dropped 3 bases and J dropped 4 bases, with 14 bases sitting between them. The CDR3 spans 15 residues. The germline V gene has CDR1 SNHLY and CDR2 FYNNEI. CDR3 nucleotides: TGTGCCAGCAGTGAGGGAATTTGGGGCGCAGATACGCAGTATTTT. Translation gives CASSEGIWGADTQYF.

About this clonotype itself: A much more abundant neighbour one base away suggests this may be a read error. V is TRBV7-2 and J is TRBJ2-5, with TRBD1 as a possible D gene (6 bases). The germline gives CDR1 SGHTA, CDR2 FQGNSA. This CDR3 region has 13 residues. Trimming removed 8 bases at V and 5 bases at J, with 15 bases between. This CDR3 is CASGPGAWETQYF. DNA for the CDR3: TGTGCCAGCGGCCCAGGGGCCTGGGAGACCCAGTACTTC.

This clonotype appeared many times. V usage is TRBV2 and J usage is TRBJ1-2, with TRBD1 as a possible D gene (5 bases). Looked up from germline, CDR1 is SNHLY and CDR2 is FYNNEI. The CDR3 totals 14 residues. V was shortened by 3 bases and J by 3 bases, with 11 bases between the two germline ends. Written as DNA, the CDR3 is TGTGCCAGCAGTGAGGACATTGGAGACTATGGCTACACCTTC. As protein: CASSEDIGDYGYTF.

This clonotype was picked up a small number of times. One end of the junction varies from germline; a read error may be responsible. The rearrangement joins TRBV24-1 to TRBJ2-5; TRBD2 matches 14 bases. Germline V gene lookup returns CDR1 KGHDR and CDR2 SFDVKD. The CDR3 covers 18 residues. The CDR3 region has the DNA TGTGCCAGCAGTTTAGAAGGGACTAGCGGGAGAGGAGGGGAGACCCAGTACTTC. Translated, it gives CASSLEGTSGRGGETQYF.

This clonotype appeared a single time. The CDR3 end shows no conserved phenylalanine or tryptophan, and so a read error is likely. The chain is built from TRBV11-2 and TRBJ1-1, with D unresolved. Germline-derived CDR1 and CDR2 are SGHAT and FQNNGV. Between the trimmed V and J ends, which lost 0 bases and 6 bases, there was a span of 11 bases. There are 14 residues in the CDR3. The chain's CDR3 is CASSLDLGRSEAFL. CDR3 nucleotides: TGTGCCAGCAGCTTAGATTTGGGCCGCTCTGAAGCTTTCCTT.

This clonotype showed up many times. This chain uses TRBV14 with TRBJ2-7; D remains unclear. Looked up from germline, CDR1 is SGHDN and CDR2 is FVKESK. This CDR3 contains 13 residues. V shed 1 base and J shed 2 bases, with 6 bases lying between them. Written as DNA, the CDR3 is TGTGCCAGCAGCCAAGTCACTACCTACGAGCAGTACTTC. Translation: CASSQVTTYEQYF.

Ten or more counts support this clonotype. The gene calls are TRBV10-3 and TRBJ2-7, with D possibly matching TRBD2 (6 bases). The CDR3 is 12 amino acids. V was trimmed by 11 bases and J by 2 bases, leaving 13 bases between them. Germline V gives CDR1 ENHRY, CDR2 SYGVKD. The CDR3 here is CAGGTPTYEQYF. The CDR3 region has the DNA TGTGCCGGCGGGACGCCGACCTACGAGCAGTACTTC.

This clonotype was seen a few times. V is TRBV12-3 or TRBV12-4 and J is TRBJ2-5, with D perhaps being TRBD1 or TRBD2 (7 bases each). Trimming shortened V by 5 bases and J by 9 bases, and 25 bases separated the two germline ends. This CDR3 comprises 16 residues. The CDR3 DNA sequence: TGTGCCAGCAGTGCCGACAGGGAAGTCCGCCGGGGGGCCCAGTACTTC. It yields the protein CASSADREVRRGAQYF.

As for this clonotype: A read error may account for a junction end that differs from germline. The V and J genes are TRBV11-3 and TRBJ1-1; unclear D gene. CDR3 length: 14 amino acids. Germline V gene lookup returns CDR1 SGHNT and CDR2 YENEEA. The CDR3 loop reads CASSLSLMNTESFF. CDR3 in DNA: TGTGCCAGCAGCTTATCCCTTATGAACACTGAATCTTTCTTT.

This clonotype was seen ten or more times. The J gene is TRBJ1-1, the V gene TRBV12-3 or TRBV12-4; a weak D match, TRBD1 (5 bases). The germline V and J ends were trimmed by 8 bases and 0 bases, with 16 bases remaining between them. The CDR3 runs to 15 residues. This CDR3 is CASRFAREMNTEAFF. The CDR3 coding sequence is TGTGCCAGCCGGTTTGCCAGGGAAATGAACACTGAAGCTTTCTTT.

Ten or more counts support this clonotype. The chain combines TRBV24-1 with TRBJ1-5, with D perhaps matching TRBD1 (5 bases). Germline V gene lookup returns CDR1 KGHDR and CDR2 SFDVKD. Trimming cost V 5 bases and J 7 bases, with 11 bases left between them. The CDR3 contains 13 residues. CDR3 DNA sequence: TGTGCCACCAGTGGGGACGGCCGGCAGCCCCAGCATTTT. Its protein is CATSGDGRQPQHF.

This clonotype turned up a few times. The rearrangement links TRBV15 to TRBJ2-2, with 15 bases aligning to TRBD2. The CDR3 spans 23 residues. Germline CDR1 and CDR2: LNHNV and YYDKDF (reference sequence). V lost 0 bases and J lost 6; bases outside the gene matches: 20. CDR3 sequence: CATSRDLRGLAGGTETVPGELFF. The CDR3 DNA follows: TGTGCCACCAGCAGAGATCTAAGAGGACTAGCGGGGGGGACTGAGACCGTTCCCGGGGAGCTGTTTTTT. Drawing the rest from reference TRBV15 and TRBJ2-2, the complete variable domain is DAMVIQNPRYQVTQFGKPVTLSCSQTLNHNVMYWYQQKSSQAPKLLFHYYDKDFNNEADTPDNFQSRRPNTSFCFLDIRSPGLGDTAMYLCATSRDLRGLAGGTETVPGELFFGEGSRLTVL.

This clonotype was detected only a few times. V gene TRBV5-4 combines with J gene TRBJ2-7, with TRBD1 identical over 8 bases. The junction had 5 bases not matched to a gene; V was cut back by 4 bases and J by 5 bases. The CDR3 totals 13 residues. Germline CDR1 is SGHNT and CDR2 is YYREEE (reference sequence). The CDR3 DNA follows: TGTGCCAGCAGCCTGACAGGGGAGGACGAGCAGTACTTC. Translated: CASSLTGEDEQYF.

At least ten counts were recorded for this clonotype. The rearrangement uses TRBV5-1 and TRBJ2-7, with 7 bases fitting TRBD2. The ends lost 6 bases at V and 3 bases at J; junction bases unmatched: 9. The CDR3 is made up of 14 amino acids. Germline V gene data show CDR1 as SGHRS and CDR2 as YFSETQ. The CDR3 protein is CASTTFPGGYEQYF. CDR3 DNA: TGCGCCAGCACTACCTTCCCGGGGGGCTACGAGCAGTACTTC.

The V gene is TRBV7-8, the J gene TRBJ2-7; 7 bases fit TRBD1. Germline V CDR1 and CDR2: SGHVS, FQNEAQ. V shed 5 bases, J shed 6 bases, and the junction held 7 bases outside the gene matches. The CDR3 has 13 residues. CDR3 sequence reads: CASSRTGPSEQYF. CDR3 DNA sequence: TGTGCCAGCAGCCGGACAGGCCCTAGCGAGCAGTACTTC.

This clonotype showed up just a few times. The chain recombines TRBV6-5 with TRBJ2-7, with 10 bases identical to TRBD1. Germline lookup yields CDR1 MNHEY and CDR2 SVGAGI. The V segment lost 6 bases and the J segment 4 bases; nucleotides outside the gene matches: 9. CDR3 length: 15 residues. The CDR3, as DNA: TGTGCCAGCAGACTACGGACAGGGGGAGCTTACGAGCAGTACTTC. It codes for CASRLRTGGAYEQYF.

This clonotype has at least ten counts. V usage is TRBV27 and J usage is TRBJ1-5, with D hard to call. The CDR3 contains 12 residues. Germline CDR1 is MNHEY and CDR2 is SMNVEV (reference sequence). V gave up 6 bases and J gave up 4 bases, with 7 bases separating them. CDR3 protein: CASSERNQPQHF. DNA of the CDR3: TGTGCCAGCAGCGAAAGAAATCAGCCCCAGCATTTT.

The rearrangement links TRBV7-8 to TRBJ2-7; 10 bases are shared with TRBD1. From germline, CDR1 is SGHVS and CDR2 FQNEAQ. The V and J ends lost 9 bases and 5 bases, in that order; junction bases with no gene match: 13. The CDR3 covers 15 residues. CDR3 coding DNA: TGTGCCAGTCACGGACCGGGACAGGGGTTCGACGAGCAGTACTTC. Its translation: CASHGPGQGFDEQYF.

The chain joins TRBV7-9 to TRBJ1-2, with 12 bases that match TRBD1. After removal of 3 bases from V and 9 bases from J, the junction contained 2 bases not matched to a gene. The germline V gene encodes CDR1 SEHNR and CDR2 FQNEAQ (reference sequence). The CDR3 spans 13 residues. The CDR3 nucleotides read TGTGCCAGCAGCTTTTGGGACAGGGGGCGCTACACCTTC. Its translation: CASSFWDRGRYTF.